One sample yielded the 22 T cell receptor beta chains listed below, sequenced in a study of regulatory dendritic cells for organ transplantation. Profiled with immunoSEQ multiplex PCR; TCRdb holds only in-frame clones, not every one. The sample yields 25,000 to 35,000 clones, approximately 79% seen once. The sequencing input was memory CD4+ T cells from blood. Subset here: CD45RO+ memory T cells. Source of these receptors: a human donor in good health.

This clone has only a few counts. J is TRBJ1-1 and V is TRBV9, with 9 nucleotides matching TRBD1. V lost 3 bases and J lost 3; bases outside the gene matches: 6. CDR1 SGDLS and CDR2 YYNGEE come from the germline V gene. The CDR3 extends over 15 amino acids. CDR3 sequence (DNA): TGTGCCAGCAGCGCCCGGACAGGGGAGGACACTGAAGCTTTCTTT. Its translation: CASSARTGEDTEAFF.

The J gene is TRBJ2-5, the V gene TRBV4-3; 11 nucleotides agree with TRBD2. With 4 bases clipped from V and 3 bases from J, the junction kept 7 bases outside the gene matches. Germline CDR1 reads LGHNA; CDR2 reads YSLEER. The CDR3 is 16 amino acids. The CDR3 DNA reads TGCGCCAGCAGCCTCACCCAGGGACTAGCGGAAGAGACCCAGTACTTC. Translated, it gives CASSLTQGLAEETQYF.

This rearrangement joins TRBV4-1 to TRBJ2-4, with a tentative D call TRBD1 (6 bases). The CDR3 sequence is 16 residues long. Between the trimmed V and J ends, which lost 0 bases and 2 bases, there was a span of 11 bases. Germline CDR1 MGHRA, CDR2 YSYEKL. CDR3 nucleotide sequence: TGCGCCAGCAGCCAAGATCAGGGGACGACCAAAAACATTCAGTACTTC. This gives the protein CASSQDQGTTKNIQYF.

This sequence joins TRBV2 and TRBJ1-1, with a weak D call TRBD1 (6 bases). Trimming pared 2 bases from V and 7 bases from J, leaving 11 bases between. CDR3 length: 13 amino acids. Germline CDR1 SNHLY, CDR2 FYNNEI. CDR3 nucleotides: TGTGCCAGCAGTGAAAGGGGGTCTATTGAAGCTTTCTTT. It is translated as CASSERGSIEAFF.

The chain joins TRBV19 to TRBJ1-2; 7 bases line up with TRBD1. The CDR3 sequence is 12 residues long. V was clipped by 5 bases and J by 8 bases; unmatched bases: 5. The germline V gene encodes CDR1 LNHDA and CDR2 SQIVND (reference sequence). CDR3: CASSRQGGGYTF. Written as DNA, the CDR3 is TGTGCCAGTAGTCGACAGGGAGGCGGCTACACCTTC.

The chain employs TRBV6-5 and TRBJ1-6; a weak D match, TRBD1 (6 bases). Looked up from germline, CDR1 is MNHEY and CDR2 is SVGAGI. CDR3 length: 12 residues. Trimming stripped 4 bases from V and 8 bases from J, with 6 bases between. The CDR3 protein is CASSSGDSPLHF. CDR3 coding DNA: TGTGCCAGCAGTTCAGGGGATTCACCCCTCCACTTT.

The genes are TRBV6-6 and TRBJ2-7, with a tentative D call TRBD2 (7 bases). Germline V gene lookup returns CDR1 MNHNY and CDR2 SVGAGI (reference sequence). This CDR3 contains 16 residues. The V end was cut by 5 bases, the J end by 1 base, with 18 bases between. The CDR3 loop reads CASSPLGGEGSYEQYF. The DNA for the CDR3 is TGTGCCAGCAGTCCGTTAGGGGGGGAAGGGTCCTACGAGCAGTACTTC.

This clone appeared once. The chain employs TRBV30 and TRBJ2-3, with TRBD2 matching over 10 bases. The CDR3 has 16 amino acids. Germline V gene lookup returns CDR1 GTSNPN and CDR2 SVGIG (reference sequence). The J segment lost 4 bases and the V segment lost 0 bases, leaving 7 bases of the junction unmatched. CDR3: CAWSVSLAGGADTQYF. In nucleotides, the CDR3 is TGTGCCTGGAGTGTTTCCTTAGCGGGGGGAGCAGATACGCAGTATTTT. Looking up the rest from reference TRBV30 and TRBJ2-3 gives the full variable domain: SQTIHQWPATLVQPVGSPLSLECTVEGTSNPNLYWYRQAAGRGLQLLFYSVGIGQISSEVPQNLSASRPQDRQFILSSKKLLLSDSGFYLCAWSVSLAGGADTQYFGPGTRLTVL.

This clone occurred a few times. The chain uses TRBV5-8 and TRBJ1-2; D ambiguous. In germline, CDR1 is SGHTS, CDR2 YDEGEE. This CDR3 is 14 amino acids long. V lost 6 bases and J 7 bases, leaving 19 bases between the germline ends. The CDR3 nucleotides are TGTGCCAGCATTCGTATTGTGATGGGAAGTGGCTACACCTTC. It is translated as CASIRIVMGSGYTF.

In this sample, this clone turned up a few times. CDR3 region: CASSLYDSSYNEQFF. In DNA form, the CDR3 reads TGTGCCAGCAGCTTATACGATAGCTCCTACAATGAGCAGTTCTTC. The V gene is TRBV13, the J gene TRBJ2-1; D is undetermined. The germline V gene has CDR1 PRHDT and CDR2 FYEKMQ (reference sequence). The germline V and J ends were trimmed by 2 bases and 0 bases, with 8 bases remaining between them. CDR3 size: 15 residues.

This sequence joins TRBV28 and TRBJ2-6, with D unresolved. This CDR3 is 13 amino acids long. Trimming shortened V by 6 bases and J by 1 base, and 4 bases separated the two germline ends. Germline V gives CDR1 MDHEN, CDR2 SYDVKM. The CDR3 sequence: CASRISGANVLTF. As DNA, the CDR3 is TGTGCCAGCAGGATATCTGGGGCCAACGTCCTGACTTTC.

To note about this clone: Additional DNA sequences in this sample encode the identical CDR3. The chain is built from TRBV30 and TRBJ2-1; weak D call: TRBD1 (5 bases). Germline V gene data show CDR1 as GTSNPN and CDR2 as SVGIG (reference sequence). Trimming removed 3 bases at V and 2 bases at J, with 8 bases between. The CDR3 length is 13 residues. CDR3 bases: TGTGCCTGGAGCAGGGCTACCTACAATGAGCAGTTCTTC. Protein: CAWSRATYNEQFF.

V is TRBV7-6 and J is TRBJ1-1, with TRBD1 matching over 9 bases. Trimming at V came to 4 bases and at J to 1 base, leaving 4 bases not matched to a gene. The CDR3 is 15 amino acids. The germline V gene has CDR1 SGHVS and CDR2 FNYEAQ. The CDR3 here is CASSSQGASNTEAFF. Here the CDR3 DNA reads TGTGCCAGCAGCTCACAGGGGGCGTCGAACACTGAAGCTTTCTTT.

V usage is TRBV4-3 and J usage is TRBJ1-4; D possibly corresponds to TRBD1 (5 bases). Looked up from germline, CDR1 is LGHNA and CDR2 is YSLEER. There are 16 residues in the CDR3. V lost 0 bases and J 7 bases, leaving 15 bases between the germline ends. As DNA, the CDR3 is TGCGCCAGCAGCCAAGAAGTTTGGAGGGGCGGTGAAAAACTGTTTTTT. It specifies CASSQEVWRGGEKLFF.

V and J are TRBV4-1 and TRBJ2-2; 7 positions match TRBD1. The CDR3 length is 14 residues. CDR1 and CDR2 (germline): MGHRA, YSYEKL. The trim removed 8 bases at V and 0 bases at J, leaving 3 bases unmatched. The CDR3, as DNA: TGCGCCAGCGGACAGGATCCGAACACCGGGGAGCTGTTTTTT. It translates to CASGQDPNTGELFF.

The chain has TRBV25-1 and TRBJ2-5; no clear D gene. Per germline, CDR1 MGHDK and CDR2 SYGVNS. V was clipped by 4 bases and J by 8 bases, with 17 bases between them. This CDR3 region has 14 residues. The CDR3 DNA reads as TGTGCCAGCAGTGCGGTACCTATACGAGAAACCCAGTACTTC. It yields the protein CASSAVPIRETQYF.

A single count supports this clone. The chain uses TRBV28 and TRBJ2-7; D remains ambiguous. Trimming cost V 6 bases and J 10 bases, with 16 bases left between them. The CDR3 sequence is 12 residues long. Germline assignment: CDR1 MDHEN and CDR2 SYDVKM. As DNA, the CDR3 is TGTGCCAGCAGAGACCCCGGTAAAAGTCAGTACTTC. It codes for CASRDPGKSQYF.

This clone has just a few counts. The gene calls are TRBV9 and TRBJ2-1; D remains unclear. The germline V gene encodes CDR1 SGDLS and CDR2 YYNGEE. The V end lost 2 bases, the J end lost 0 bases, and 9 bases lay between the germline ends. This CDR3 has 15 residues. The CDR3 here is CASSVGRISYNEQFF. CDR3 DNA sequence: TGTGCCAGCAGCGTGGGCCGGATCTCCTACAATGAGCAGTTCTTC.

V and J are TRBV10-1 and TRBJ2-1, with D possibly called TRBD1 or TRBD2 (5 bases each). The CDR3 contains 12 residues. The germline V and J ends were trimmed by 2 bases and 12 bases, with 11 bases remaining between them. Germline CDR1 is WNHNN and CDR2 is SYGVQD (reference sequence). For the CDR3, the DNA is TGCGCCAGCAGTGAGACGGGACCAACGCAGTTCTTC. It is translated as CASSETGPTQFF.

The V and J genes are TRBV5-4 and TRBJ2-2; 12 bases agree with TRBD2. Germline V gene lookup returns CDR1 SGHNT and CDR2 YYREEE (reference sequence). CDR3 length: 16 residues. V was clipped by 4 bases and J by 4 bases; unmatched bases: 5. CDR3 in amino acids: CASSPSGGGGTGELFF. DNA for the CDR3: TGTGCCAGCAGCCCTAGCGGGGGGGGCGGCACCGGGGAGCTGTTTTTT.

The CDR3, as DNA: TGTGCCAGCAGTACCCTCTATCTAGCGGGGGGTCCCAATGAGCAGTTCTTC. Protein: CASSTLYLAGGPNEQFF. The rearrangement joins TRBV6-4 to TRBJ2-1; TRBD2 matches 11 bases. CDR3 length: 17 amino acids. V shed 5 bases and J 6 bases; nucleotides not matched to a gene: 12. CDR1 and CDR2 (germline): MRHNA, SNTAGT.

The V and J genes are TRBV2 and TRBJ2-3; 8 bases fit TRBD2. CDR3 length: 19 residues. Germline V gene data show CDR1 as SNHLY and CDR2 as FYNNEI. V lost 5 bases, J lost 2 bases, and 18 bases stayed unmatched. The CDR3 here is CASSTPGTSIWGYTDTQYF. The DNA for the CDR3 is TGTGCCAGCAGTACCCCCGGGACTAGTATTTGGGGCTACACAGATACGCAGTATTTT.